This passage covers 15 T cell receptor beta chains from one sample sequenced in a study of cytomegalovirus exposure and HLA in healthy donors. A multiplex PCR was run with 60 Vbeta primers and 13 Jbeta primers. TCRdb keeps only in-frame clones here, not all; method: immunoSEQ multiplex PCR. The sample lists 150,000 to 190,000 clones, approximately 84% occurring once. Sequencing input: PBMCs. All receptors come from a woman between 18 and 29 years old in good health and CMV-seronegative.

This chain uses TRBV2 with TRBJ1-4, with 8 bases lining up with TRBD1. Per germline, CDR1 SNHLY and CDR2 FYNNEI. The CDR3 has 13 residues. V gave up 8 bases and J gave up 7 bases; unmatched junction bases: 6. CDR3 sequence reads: CASRDRQFEKLFF. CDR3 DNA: TGTGCCAGCCGGGACAGGCAGTTTGAAAAACTGTTTTTT.

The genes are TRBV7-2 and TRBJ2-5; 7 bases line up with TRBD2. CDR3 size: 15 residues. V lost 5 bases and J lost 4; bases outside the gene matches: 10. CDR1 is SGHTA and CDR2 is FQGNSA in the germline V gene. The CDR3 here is CASSRAGQATETQYF. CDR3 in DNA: TGTGCCAGCAGCCGAGCGGGGCAGGCCACAGAGACCCAGTACTTC.

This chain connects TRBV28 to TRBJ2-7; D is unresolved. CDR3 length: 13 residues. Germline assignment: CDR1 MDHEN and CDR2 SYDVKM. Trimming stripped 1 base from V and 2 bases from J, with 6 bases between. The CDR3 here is CASSLLAAYEQYF. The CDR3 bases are TGTGCCAGCAGTTTATTGGCAGCCTACGAGCAGTACTTC.

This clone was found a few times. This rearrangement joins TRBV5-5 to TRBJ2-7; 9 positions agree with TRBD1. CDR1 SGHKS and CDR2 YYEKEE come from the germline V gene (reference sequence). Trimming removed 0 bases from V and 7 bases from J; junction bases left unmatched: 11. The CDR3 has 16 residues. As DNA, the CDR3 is TGTGCCAGCAGCTTGGGTAGGGACAGGGAGTTCAATGAGCAGTACTTC. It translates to CASSLGRDREFNEQYF.

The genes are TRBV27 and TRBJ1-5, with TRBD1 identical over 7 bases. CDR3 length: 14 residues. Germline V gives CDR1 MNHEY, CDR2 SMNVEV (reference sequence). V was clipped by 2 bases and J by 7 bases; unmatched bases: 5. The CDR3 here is CASSLVRGRQPQHF. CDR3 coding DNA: TGTGCCAGCAGTTTAGTCAGGGGGAGACAGCCCCAGCATTTT.

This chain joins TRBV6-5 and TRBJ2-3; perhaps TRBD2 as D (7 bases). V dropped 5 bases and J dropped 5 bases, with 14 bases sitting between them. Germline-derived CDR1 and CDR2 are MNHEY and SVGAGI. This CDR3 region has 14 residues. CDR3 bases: TGTGCCAGCAGTGAAGGGGGGGGTCAAGATACGCAGTATTTT. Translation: CASSEGGGQDTQYF.

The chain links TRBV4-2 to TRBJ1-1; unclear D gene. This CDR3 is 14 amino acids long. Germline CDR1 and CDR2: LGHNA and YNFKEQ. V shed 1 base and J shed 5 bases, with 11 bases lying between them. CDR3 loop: CASSQGAAPTEAFF. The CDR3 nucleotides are TGTGCCAGCAGCCAAGGGGCAGCCCCTACTGAAGCTTTCTTT.

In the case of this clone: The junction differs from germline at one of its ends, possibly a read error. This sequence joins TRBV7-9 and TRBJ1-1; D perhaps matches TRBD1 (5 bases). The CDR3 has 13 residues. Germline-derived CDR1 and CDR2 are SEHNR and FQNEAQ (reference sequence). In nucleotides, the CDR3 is TGTTCCAGCAGCTTATTCGGGGACTCAGGGGCTTTCTTT. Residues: CSSSLFGDSGAFF. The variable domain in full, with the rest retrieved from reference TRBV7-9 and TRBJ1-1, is DTGVSQNPRHKITKRGQNVTFRCDPISEHNRLYWYRQTLGQGPEFLTYFQNEAQLEKSRLLSDRFSAERPKGSFSTLEIQRTEQGDSAMYLCSSSLFGDSGAFFGQGTRLTVV.

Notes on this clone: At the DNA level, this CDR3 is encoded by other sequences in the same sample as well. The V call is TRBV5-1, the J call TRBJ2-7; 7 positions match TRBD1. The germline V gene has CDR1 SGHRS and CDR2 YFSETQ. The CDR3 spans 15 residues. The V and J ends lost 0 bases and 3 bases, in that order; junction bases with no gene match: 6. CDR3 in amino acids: CASSLGAGGIYEQYF. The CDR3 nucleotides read TGCGCCAGCAGCTTGGGGGCAGGGGGAATCTACGAGCAGTACTTC.

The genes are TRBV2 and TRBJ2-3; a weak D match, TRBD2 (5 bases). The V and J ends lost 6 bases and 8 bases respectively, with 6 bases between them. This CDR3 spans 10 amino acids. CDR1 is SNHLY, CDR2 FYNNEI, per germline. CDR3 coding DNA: TGTGCCAGCAGGGCGGGTACGCAGTATTTT. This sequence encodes CASRAGTQYF.

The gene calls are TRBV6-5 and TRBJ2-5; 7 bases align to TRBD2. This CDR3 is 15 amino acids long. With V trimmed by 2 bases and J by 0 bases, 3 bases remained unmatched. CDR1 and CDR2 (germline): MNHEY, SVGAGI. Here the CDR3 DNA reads TGTGCCAGCAGTTACACCCGGGGGGACCAAGAGACCCAGTACTTC. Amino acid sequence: CASSYTRGDQETQYF.

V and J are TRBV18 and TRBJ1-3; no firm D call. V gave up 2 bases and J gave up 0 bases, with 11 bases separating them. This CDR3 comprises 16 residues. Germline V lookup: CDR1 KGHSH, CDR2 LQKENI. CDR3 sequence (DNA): TGTGCCAGCTCACCATCCCCCCCTAGCTCTGGAAACACCATATATTTT. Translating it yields CASSPSPPSSGNTIYF.

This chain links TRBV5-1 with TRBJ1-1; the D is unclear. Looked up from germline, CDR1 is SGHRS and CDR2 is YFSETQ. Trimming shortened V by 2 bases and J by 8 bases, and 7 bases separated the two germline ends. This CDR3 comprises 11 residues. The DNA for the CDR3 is TGCGCCAGCAGCTTAGAGGGCGAAGCTTTCTTT. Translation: CASSLEGEAFF.

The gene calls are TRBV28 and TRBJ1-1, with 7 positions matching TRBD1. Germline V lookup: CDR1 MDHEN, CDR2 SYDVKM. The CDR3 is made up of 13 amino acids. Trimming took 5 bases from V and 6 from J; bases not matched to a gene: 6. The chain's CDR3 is CASSATGAPEAFF. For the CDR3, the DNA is TGTGCCAGCAGTGCTACAGGGGCGCCTGAAGCTTTCTTT.

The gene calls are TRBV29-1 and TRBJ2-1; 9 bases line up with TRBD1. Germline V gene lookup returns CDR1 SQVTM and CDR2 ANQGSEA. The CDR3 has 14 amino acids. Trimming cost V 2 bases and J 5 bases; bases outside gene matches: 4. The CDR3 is CSVERTGDDNEQFF. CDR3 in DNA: TGCAGCGTTGAAAGGACAGGGGATGACAATGAGCAGTTCTTC.